These 30 T cell receptor beta chains originate from one sample sequenced in a study of cytomegalovirus exposure and HLA in healthy donors (dated by TCRdb to about 2017). The library was prepared using the immunoSEQ multiplex PCR assay. For the multiplex PCR, a mixture combining 60 forward primers for TCR Vbeta segments and 13 reverse primers for TCR Jbeta segments was used. This is the immuneACCESS table as TCRdb keeps it, with only in-frame sequences that have V and J called. A part of the clones is gone; compared with another copy, unresolved V genes explain less than half, and the rest is unexplained. The sample table contains roughly 130,000 clones; only one count was recorded for more than 65% of them. 2.6% of the sample lies in the top ten. Sequenced sample: PBMCs. The receptors derive from a woman aged 60-75 years in good health and CMV-seropositive.

The chain recombines TRBV27 with TRBJ2-7; tentative D call: TRBD1 (6 bases). This CDR3 is built from 14 residues. CDR1 is MNHEY, CDR2 SMNVEV, per germline (reference sequence). Trimming cost V 3 bases and J 3 bases, with 12 bases left between them. CDR3 in amino acids: CASSFRQGNYEQYF. CDR3 sequence (DNA): TGTGCCAGCAGTTTTAGGCAGGGGAACTACGAGCAGTACTTC.

The CDR3 loop is CASSRGNTIYF. Here the CDR3 DNA reads TGTGCCAGCAGCCGTGGAAACACCATATATTTT. This chain connects TRBV11-2 to TRBJ1-3; D gene unclear. From germline, CDR1 is SGHAT and CDR2 FQNNGV. This CDR3 is 11 amino acids long. V gave up 5 bases and J gave up 3 bases, with 2 bases separating them. Using reference TRBV11-2 and TRBJ1-3 for the parts outside the CDR3, the full variable domain is EAGVAQSPRYKIIEKRQSVAFWCNPISGHATLYWYQQILGQGPKLLIQFQNNGVVDDSQLPKDRFSAERLKGVDSTLKIQPAKLEDSAVYLCASSRGNTIYFGEGSWLTVV.

This chain links TRBV11-3 with TRBJ2-7; D perhaps matches TRBD1 (5 bases). The CDR3 loop spans 13 amino acids. Trimming removed 3 bases from V and 8 bases from J, with 14 bases in between. Looked up from germline, CDR1 is SGHNT and CDR2 is YENEEA. The CDR3: CASSLGPSDQQYF. The DNA of the CDR3 is TGTGCCAGCAGCTTGGGGCCGTCCGACCAGCAGTACTTC. Looking up the rest from reference TRBV11-3 and TRBJ2-7 gives the full variable domain: EAGVVQSPRYKIIEKKQPVAFWCNPISGHNTLYWYLQNLGQGPELLIRYENEEAVDDSQLPKDRFSAERLKGVDSTLKIQPAELGDSAVYLCASSLGPSDQQYFGPGTRLTVT.

This clone was seen a few times. The chain joins TRBV19 to TRBJ1-3; D not resolved. Germline CDR1 and CDR2: LNHDA and SQIVND (reference sequence). The CDR3 length is 15 residues. V lost 5 bases to trimming and J lost 0 bases, with 11 bases between them. This CDR3 is CASSPEVSSGNTIYF. In DNA, the CDR3 is TGTGCCAGTAGTCCCGAGGTAAGCTCTGGAAACACCATATATTTT.

The J gene is TRBJ2-6, the V gene TRBV28, with D unresolved. Germline values: CDR1 MDHEN, CDR2 SYDVKM. This CDR3 has 17 amino acids. The ends were cut back, 1 base at V and 0 bases at J, with 10 bases in the middle. As DNA, the CDR3 is TGTGCCAGCAGTTTATACCCAGATCACTCTGGGGCCAACGTCCTGACTTTC. It translates to CASSLYPDHSGANVLTF.

The genes are TRBV5-1 and TRBJ2-1; TRBD2 matches at 10 bases. This CDR3 contains 17 residues. V lost 0 bases to trimming and J lost 8 bases; unmatched junction nucleotides: 11. Germline CDR1 reads SGHRS; CDR2 reads YFSETQ. The CDR3 DNA sequence: TGCGCCAGCAGCTTGGGGGCTAGCGGGGGCAGGGGGGATGAGCAGTTCTTC. Translated: CASSLGASGGRGDEQFF.

The V gene is TRBV29-1, the J gene TRBJ1-2; no clear D gene. CDR3 length equals 14 residues. Germline V CDR1 and CDR2: SQVTM, ANQGSEA. The V and J ends lost 2 bases and 1 base respectively, with 11 bases between them. Here the CDR3 DNA reads TGCAGCGTTGAACCAACGGGGATTAACTATGGCTACACCTTC. Residues: CSVEPTGINYGYTF.

The V and J genes are TRBV7-8 and TRBJ1-1; tentatively, D is TRBD1 (6 bases). The CDR3 is 15 residues long. CDR1 is SGHVS, CDR2 FQNEAQ, per germline. The V end lost 3 bases, the J end lost 0 bases, and 11 bases lay between the germline ends. CDR3 in DNA: TGTGCCAGCAGCTTTTGGACAGAAGTGAACACTGAAGCTTTCTTT. This translates into CASSFWTEVNTEAFF. Using reference TRBV7-8 and TRBJ1-1 for the parts outside the CDR3, the full variable domain is GAGVSQSPRYKVAKRGQDVALRCDPISGHVSLFWYQQALGQGPEFLTYFQNEAQLDKSGLPSDRFFAERPEGSVSTLKIQRTQQEDSAVYLCASSFWTEVNTEAFFGQGTRLTVV.

The chain combines TRBV10-1 with TRBJ2-1; D call uncertain. Germline V gene lookup returns CDR1 WNHNN and CDR2 SYGVQD (reference sequence). V lost 5 bases and J lost 5, with 7 bases in between. The CDR3 has 12 residues. The CDR3: CASSSKNNEQFF. Here the CDR3 DNA reads TGCGCCAGCAGTTCCAAAAACAATGAGCAGTTCTTC.

This clone was seen a handful of times. This chain links TRBV5-1 with TRBJ1-2, with 8 bases identical to TRBD1. The CDR3 consists of 14 residues. Trimming cost V 0 bases and J 2 bases; bases outside gene matches: 0. Germline V lookup: CDR1 SGHRS, CDR2 YFSETQ. CDR3 bases: TGCGCCAGCAGCTTGGGGGACAGGAACTATGGCTACACCTTC. Translating it yields CASSLGDRNYGYTF.

J is TRBJ2-2 and V is TRBV5-1, with a tentative D call TRBD2 (5 bases). In germline, CDR1 is SGHRS, CDR2 YFSETQ. This CDR3 region has 17 residues. V shed 3 bases and J shed 4 bases, with 19 bases lying between them. In DNA form, the CDR3 reads TGCGCCAGCAGCTGGACCACCGGGTTTGGGAGCACCGGGGAGCTGTTTTTT. This encodes CASSWTTGFGSTGELFF.

The rearrangement links TRBV4-2 to TRBJ1-2; possible D gene TRBD1, 5 bases. Germline V gives CDR1 LGHNA, CDR2 YNFKEQ. V was pared by 2 bases and J by 4 bases, with 8 bases between. This CDR3 has 13 residues. CDR3 sequence: CASSQQGSYGYTF. CDR3 in DNA: TGTGCCAGCAGCCAACAGGGCTCCTATGGCTACACCTTC.

The gene calls are TRBV5-1 and TRBJ2-2; 10 bases agree with TRBD1. V lost 3 bases, J lost 4 bases, and 6 bases stayed unmatched. Germline-derived CDR1 and CDR2 are SGHRS and YFSETQ. This CDR3 comprises 16 residues. Here the CDR3 reads CASSSRQGAGTGELFF. The CDR3 DNA is TGCGCCAGCAGCTCGAGACAGGGGGCTGGCACCGGGGAGCTGTTTTTT.

The chain carries TRBV9 and TRBJ2-1; 8 bases fit TRBD1. V was clipped by 4 bases and J by 1 base; unmatched bases: 7. Germline V lookup: CDR1 SGDLS, CDR2 YYNGEE. CDR3 size: 16 residues. CDR3 amino acids: CASSTRDRSSYNEQFF. The CDR3, as DNA: TGTGCCAGCAGCACCCGGGACAGGTCATCCTACAATGAGCAGTTCTTC.

The rearrangement links TRBV5-1 to TRBJ2-2; 8 bases agree with TRBD1. In germline, CDR1 is SGHRS, CDR2 YFSETQ. V lost 3 bases and J lost 11; bases outside the gene matches: 12. The CDR3 sequence is 15 residues long. This chain's CDR3 is CASSSQGGAGQELFF. The DNA of the CDR3 is TGCGCCAGCAGCTCACAGGGGGGCGCCGGTCAAGAGCTGTTTTTT.

The V and J genes are TRBV6-6 and TRBJ1-5; 7 bases are a match to TRBD1. Germline lookup yields CDR1 MNHNY and CDR2 SVGAGI (reference sequence). This CDR3 region has 14 residues. The ends lost 2 bases at V and 6 bases at J; junction bases unmatched: 4. The CDR3, as DNA: TGTGCCAGCAGTTACGGGGACAGCCCTCAGCCCCAGCATTTT. Translated, it gives CASSYGDSPQPQHF.

This clone was detected only a few times. The V gene is TRBV6-5, the J gene TRBJ2-1, with 11 bases aligning to TRBD2. V shed 7 bases, J shed 10 bases, and the junction held 12 bases outside the gene matches. The CDR3 has 15 amino acids. Germline-derived CDR1 and CDR2 are MNHEY and SVGAGI. CDR3 DNA: TGTGCCAGCACTCGCACCGGGACTAGCGGAGACGAGCAGTTCTTC. This translates into CASTRTGTSGDEQFF.

CDR3 coding DNA: TGCGCCAGCGGGAAGGGTCAGGGGAACTATGGCTACACCTTC. Amino acids: CASGKGQGNYGYTF. The J gene is TRBJ1-2, the V gene TRBV5-1; D possibly corresponds to TRBD1 (6 bases). CDR3 length equals 14 residues. Germline CDR1 reads SGHRS; CDR2 reads YFSETQ. V lost 7 bases, J lost 2 bases, and 15 bases lay in between.

The V and J genes are TRBV10-1 and TRBJ2-2, with TRBD2 matching 14 bases. Per germline, CDR1 WNHNN and CDR2 SYGVQD (reference sequence). The CDR3 length is 17 residues. V shed 0 bases, J shed 9 bases, and the junction held 6 bases outside the gene matches. This CDR3 reads CASSESGLAGVRRELFF. CDR3 DNA sequence: TGCGCCAGCAGTGAGTCGGGACTAGCGGGGGTCCGGCGGGAGCTGTTTTTT.

This clone has just a few counts. The gene calls are TRBV21-1 and TRBJ1-2; the DNA was not used to check the table's D call, TRBD1. TRBV21-1 counts as a pseudogene. CDR3 length: 15 amino acids. The CDR3 sequence: CASSLRTVINYGYTF. CDR3 DNA: TGTGCCAGCAGCCTTAGGACAGTGATTAACTATGGCTACACCTTC.

This clone was counted between two and nine times. The chain joins TRBV28 to TRBJ2-7, with 10 bases that match TRBD1. The CDR3 consists of 15 residues. J gave up 7 bases and V 2 bases, and 8 bases lay outside the gene matches. Germline V lookup: CDR1 MDHEN, CDR2 SYDVKM. CDR3 in amino acids: CASSLSGQGGREQYF. The CDR3 bases are TGTGCCAGCAGTTTAAGTGGACAGGGGGGAAGGGAGCAGTACTTC.

This rearrangement joins TRBV4-1 to TRBJ2-7; 10 positions match TRBD1. Germline V gene data show CDR1 as MGHRA and CDR2 as YSYEKL. V lost 8 bases, J lost 0 bases, and 7 bases stayed unmatched. This CDR3 is built from 15 residues. CDR3: CASGTGAFFSYEQYF. CDR3 nucleotides: TGCGCCAGCGGGACAGGGGCCTTCTTCTCCTACGAGCAGTACTTC.

V and J are TRBV2 and TRBJ1-4; D remains ambiguous. V was clipped by 7 bases and J by 0 bases, with 3 bases between them. CDR1 is SNHLY, CDR2 FYNNEI, per germline. The CDR3 is 12 residues long. The CDR3 DNA sequence: TGTGCCAGCACAGCAACTAATGAAAAACTGTTTTTT. Translating gives CASTATNEKLFF.

The rearrangement joins TRBV5-1 to TRBJ2-1; D unclear. Trimming removed 3 bases at V and 2 bases at J, with 12 bases between. There are 15 residues in the CDR3. CDR1 and CDR2 from the germline V gene are SGHRS and YFSETQ. Written as DNA, the CDR3 is TGCGCCAGCAGCTCACTTGATTCAACCTACAATGAGCAGTTCTTC. Its protein product is CASSSLDSTYNEQFF.

V gene TRBV6-5 combines with J gene TRBJ1-1; D unresolved. V was trimmed by 4 bases and J by 1 base, leaving 4 bases between them. Germline CDR1 reads MNHEY; CDR2 reads SVGAGI. This CDR3 has 12 amino acids. CDR3 loop: CASSSRNTEAFF. The CDR3 bases are TGTGCCAGCAGTTCCAGGAACACTGAAGCTTTCTTT.

The chain has TRBV5-1 and TRBJ1-2, with 8 bases aligning to TRBD1. This CDR3 contains 14 residues. The junction had 10 bases not matched to a gene; V was cut back by 6 bases and J by 6 bases. Germline CDR1 is SGHRS and CDR2 is YFSETQ. This CDR3 reads CASTLTGDFDGYTF. Written as DNA, the CDR3 is TGCGCCAGCACCCTGACAGGGGATTTCGATGGCTACACCTTC. The full variable domain, rest sourced from reference TRBV5-1 and TRBJ1-2, is KAGVTQTPRYLIKTRGQQVTLSCSPISGHRSVSWYQQTPGQGLQFLFEYFSETQRNKGNFPGRFSGRQFSNSRSEMNVSTLELGDSALYLCASTLTGDFDGYTFGSGTRLTVV.

The chain joins TRBV4-1 to TRBJ1-6; no reliable D call. The germline V and J ends were trimmed by 4 bases and 0 bases, with 13 bases remaining between them. CDR1 and CDR2 from the germline V gene are MGHRA and YSYEKL. The CDR3 consists of 17 residues. The CDR3, as DNA: TGCGCCAGCAGCCCCAGAGGGCGGAGCTCCTATAATTCACCCCTCCACTTT. It specifies CASSPRGRSSYNSPLHF.

V is TRBV6-6 and J is TRBJ2-2, with TRBD1 matching 8 bases. Germline V gives CDR1 MNHNY, CDR2 SVGAGI (reference sequence). The CDR3 covers 15 residues. Unmatched junction bases numbered 8, after V lost 5 bases and J lost 6 bases. The CDR3 loop reads CASSIIQGDAGELFF. DNA for the CDR3: TGTGCCAGCAGTATTATACAGGGGGATGCCGGGGAGCTGTTTTTT.

Only one count was recorded for this clone. This rearrangement joins TRBV6-1 to TRBJ1-4; maybe TRBD1 (6 bases). This CDR3 has 14 amino acids. V was cut by 10 bases and J by 8 bases, with 20 bases left in between. Germline loops: CDR1 MNHNS, CDR2 SASEGT. CDR3 coding DNA: TGTGCCATCACGGGAGGGGGGTTGGGGGAAAAACTGTTTTTT. Translating it yields CAITGGGLGEKLFF.

The chain is built from TRBV5-1 and TRBJ2-7; 7 bases map to TRBD1. The CDR3 loop spans 13 amino acids. CDR1 and CDR2 (germline): SGHRS, YFSETQ. The J segment lost 7 bases and the V segment lost 2 bases, leaving 6 bases of the junction unmatched. CDR3 DNA sequence: TGCGCCAGCAGCTTAACAACAGGGGCTGAGCAGTACTTC. It encodes CASSLTTGAEQYF.